The TCR beta chain under discussion was sequenced for a study of blood T cells in healthy people across ages. General study results and limits: CMV status of donors was not determined, possibly confounding expanded clonotype changes.

Germline CDR1 and CDR2: MNHEY and SMNVEV (reference sequence). The CDR3 consists of 17 residues. The V end was cut by 4 bases, the J end by 2 bases, with 20 bases between. Primers used in a second PCR of about 6 to 11 cycles were a sample-barcoded 5' primer and a J-beta primer mix. MiXCR, applied by TCRdb to the 5' RACE reads, yields one record per CDR3 protein. Seen here are approximately 800,000 distinct CDR3 sequences, roughly 25% observed once, and the top ten hold roughly 3.1%. This clonotype was observed a few times. The antigen is unknown. Caucasian individuals from Russia who were healthy and aged roughly 6 to 95 acted as donors. The sample also formed part of further work on T cells of mothers and their children. In that study: All extracted RNA went into cDNA synthesis, roughly 1.5 ug per 15 ul.

The TCR was taken from a boy between 10 and 17 years old in good health. Sequencing input: blood. This chain links TRBV27 with TRBJ1-1; D is undetermined. The CDR3 loop reads CASSSSSAGVSNTEAFF. The CDR3 DNA follows: TGTGCCAGCAGTTCATCATCAGCAGGCGTCTCAAACACTGAAGCTTTCTTT.